These 17 T cell receptor beta chains share one sample of origin, sequenced in a study of blood T cell repertoires in COVID-19. Here immunoSEQ multiplex PCR was the method, and the copy in TCRdb shows in-frame clones only, minus some. Of about 130,000 clones in the sample, about four fifths were seen once. Sequenced material: peripheral blood. The receptors come from a woman younger than 45 who had recovered from COVID-19.

This clone occurred many times. J is TRBJ2-7 and V is TRBV6-2 or TRBV6-3; D gene ambiguous. Germline assignment: CDR1 MNHEY and CDR2 SVGEGT. The CDR3 spans 12 residues. V was shortened by 5 bases and J by 4 bases, with 9 bases between the two germline ends. CDR3 sequence: CASSLTPYEQYF. CDR3 nucleotides: TGTGCCAGCAGTCTAACCCCTTACGAGCAGTACTTC.

The chain couples TRBV7-2 to TRBJ2-7, with D hard to call. Germline assignment: CDR1 SGHTA and CDR2 FQGNSA. This CDR3 spans 16 amino acids. Trimming took 0 bases from V and 2 from J, leaving 14 bases between them. CDR3 region: CASSLAPPHLTYEQYF. CDR3 DNA sequence: TGTGCCAGCAGCTTAGCTCCGCCTCATCTAACCTACGAGCAGTACTTC.

The V gene is TRBV11-2, the J gene TRBJ1-1; D not certain. V was shortened by 2 bases and J by 1 base, with 14 bases between the two germline ends. The CDR3 is 16 amino acids. Germline V CDR1 and CDR2: SGHAT, FQNNGV. The CDR3 sequence is CASSLRAGPRNTEAFF. The CDR3 DNA follows: TGTGCCAGCAGCTTACGGGCGGGCCCACGGAACACTGAAGCTTTCTTT.

The J gene is TRBJ2-3, the V gene TRBV14; 8 nucleotides line up with TRBD2. Trimming removed 1 base from V and 0 bases from J; junction bases left unmatched: 12. Germline V CDR1 and CDR2: SGHDN, FVKESK. The CDR3 runs to 19 residues. The CDR3 DNA reads as TGTGCCAGCAGCCAAGTGGGGGCCTTGGCTAGCGGGAGCACAGATACGCAGTATTTT. This translates into CASSQVGALASGSTDTQYF.

There are a few counts of this clone. The CDR3 is CASSIQASQPQHF. The CDR3 DNA sequence: TGTGCCAGTAGTATTCAGGCCAGTCAGCCCCAGCATTTT. This chain connects TRBV19 to TRBJ1-5; D is undetermined. The CDR3 extends over 13 amino acids. Looked up from germline, CDR1 is LNHDA and CDR2 is SQIVND (reference sequence). The V and J ends lost 3 bases and 6 bases respectively, with 9 bases between them.

CDR3 residues: CASSPGTGENGYTF. In nucleotides, the CDR3 is TGTGCCAGCTCACCCGGGACAGGGGAGAATGGCTACACCTTC. The gene calls are TRBV18 and TRBJ1-2, with TRBD1 matching 10 bases. Germline lookup yields CDR1 KGHSH and CDR2 LQKENI. V was clipped by 3 bases and J by 6 bases; unmatched bases: 4. The CDR3 is 14 amino acids.

The CDR3 nucleotides read TGTGCCAGCAGCCATAGACGACCGGACTACACCGGGGAGCTGTTTTTT. Protein sequence: CASSHRRPDYTGELFF. This chain links TRBV11-2 with TRBJ2-2, with D possibly matching TRBD2 (5 bases). The germline V gene encodes CDR1 SGHAT and CDR2 FQNNGV. Trimming cost V 5 bases and J 3 bases, with 16 bases left between them. CDR3 length: 16 amino acids.

The chain is built from TRBV19 and TRBJ1-1; 8 bases align to TRBD1. The trim removed 5 bases at V and 6 bases at J, leaving 14 bases unmatched. CDR1 LNHDA and CDR2 SQIVND come from the germline V gene (reference sequence). This CDR3 region has 16 residues. CDR3 coding DNA: TGTGCCAGTAGTCACTTTACAGGGGGTAATCACGCTGAAGCTTTCTTT. This encodes CASSHFTGGNHAEAFF.

This clone was observed many times. The chain uses TRBV27 and TRBJ2-5; TRBD2 aligns across 8 bases. The CDR3 runs 16 residues. Trimming cost V 5 bases and J 3 bases; bases outside gene matches: 11. The germline V gene encodes CDR1 MNHEY and CDR2 SMNVEV (reference sequence). The CDR3 sequence: CASSKWGGGTEETQYF. The CDR3 DNA follows: TGTGCCAGCAGTAAATGGGGCGGGGGGACGGAAGAGACCCAGTACTTC.

The genes are TRBV5-4 and TRBJ1-6; TRBD1 matches at 7 bases. Germline lookup yields CDR1 SGHNT and CDR2 YYREEE (reference sequence). The CDR3 runs to 16 residues. After removal of 0 bases from V and 9 bases from J, the junction contained 9 bases not matched to a gene. CDR3 residues: CASSLEIVDRASPLHF. The CDR3 nucleotides are TGTGCCAGCAGCTTGGAAATCGTCGACAGGGCTTCACCCCTCCACTTT.

V and J are TRBV5-5 and TRBJ1-1; a weak D match, TRBD1 (5 bases). V shed 4 bases and J shed 0 bases, with 16 bases lying between them. In germline, CDR1 is SGHKS, CDR2 YYEKEE (reference sequence). The length of the CDR3 is 16 residues. The CDR3 loop reads CASSPPGGTMNTEAFF. The CDR3 DNA follows: TGTGCCAGCAGCCCACCGGGGGGTACCATGAACACTGAAGCTTTCTTT.

This rearrangement joins TRBV5-1 to TRBJ1-1; maybe TRBD1 (6 bases). Germline CDR1 is SGHRS and CDR2 is YFSETQ. Between the trimmed V and J ends, which lost 3 bases and 1 base, there was a span of 19 bases. The CDR3 covers 17 residues. CDR3 residues: CASSSRDTSSGNTEAFF. The CDR3 DNA follows: TGCGCCAGCAGCTCCCGGGACACCTCTTCGGGGAACACTGAAGCTTTCTTT.

This clone was seen a few times. The chain is built from TRBV10-1 and TRBJ2-1, with TRBD1 as a possible D gene (5 bases). CDR3 length: 14 residues. Germline V CDR1 and CDR2: WNHNN, SYGVQD (reference sequence). Trimming took off 3 bases at V and 10 bases at J, with 16 bases between the two ends. In nucleotides, the CDR3 is TGCGCCAGCAGTGAAGGGGATGGGGTCGGGGAGCAGTTCTTC. This translates into CASSEGDGVGEQFF.

The CDR3 spells CASSSRTGEVYGYTF. The CDR3 nucleotides are TGCGCCAGCAGCTCTCGGACAGGGGAAGTCTATGGCTACACCTTC. The chain combines TRBV5-1 with TRBJ1-2; TRBD1 matches at 9 bases. The CDR3 loop spans 15 amino acids. The ends lost 3 bases at V and 4 bases at J; junction bases unmatched: 7. Looked up from germline, CDR1 is SGHRS and CDR2 is YFSETQ.

The V and J genes are TRBV5-1 and TRBJ1-2; TRBD1 matches 7 bases. The CDR3 spans 13 residues. V trimming: 2 bases; J trimming: 3 bases; junction bases outside the gene matches: 1. CDR1 is SGHRS and CDR2 is YFSETQ in the germline V gene. The CDR3 bases are TGCGCCAGCAGCTTCCAGGGGGACTATGGCTACACCTTC. Translating it yields CASSFQGDYGYTF. Combining the CDR3 with reference TRBV5-1 and TRBJ1-2 gives the whole variable domain KAGVTQTPRYLIKTRGQQVTLSCSPISGHRSVSWYQQTPGQGLQFLFEYFSETQRNKGNFPGRFSGRQFSNSRSEMNVSTLELGDSALYLCASSFQGDYGYTFGSGTRLTVV.

The J gene is TRBJ2-5, the V gene TRBV5-1, with D possibly matching TRBD1 (6 bases). The CDR3 is 14 residues long. Germline values: CDR1 SGHRS, CDR2 YFSETQ. Trimming removed 2 bases from V and 4 bases from J, with 12 bases in between. The CDR3 reads CASSFTGWGETQYF. As DNA, the CDR3 is TGCGCCAGCAGCTTTACAGGGTGGGGAGAGACCCAGTACTTC.

The CDR3 protein is CASSMRNYGYTF. In DNA form, the CDR3 reads TGTGCCAGTAGTATGCGTAACTATGGCTACACCTTC. The chain joins TRBV19 to TRBJ1-2; D is unresolved. The CDR3 runs 12 residues. Trimming left V 3 bases short and J 1 base short, with 3 bases between. The germline V gene encodes CDR1 LNHDA and CDR2 SQIVND (reference sequence).